Listed below are T cell receptor beta chains from one sample, sequenced in a study of cytomegalovirus exposure and HLA in healthy donors. The method was immunoSEQ multiplex PCR; TCRdb's version includes in-frame clones alone and lacks a portion of them. The sample includes 150,000 to 200,000 clones, over 70% seen only once; the top ten take 2.5% to 3.5%. The sample was PBMCs. The receptors derive from a female donor in good health and CMV-seronegative. CDR3s include the opening cysteine and the closing phenylalanine or tryptophan. Fields, in order: D gene, V gene, J gene, clone size, CDR3 protein, CDR3 DNA. The D gene is left open where the match is weak. For some rows the clone size is stated as once, few or many, or as a class when expanded; others skip it.

D gene: TRBD1
V gene: TRBV29-1
J gene: TRBJ2-3
clone size: .
CDR3 protein: CSVGTGVQDTQYF
CDR3 DNA: TGCAGCGTCGGAACAGGGGTCCAGGATACGCAGTATTTT

D gene: TRBD2
V gene: TRBV19
J gene: TRBJ2-1
clone size: .
CDR3 protein: CASSMAAGTSGNNEQFF
CDR3 DNA: TGTGCCAGTAGTATGGCGGCCGGGACTAGCGGTAACAATGAGCAGTTCTTC

D gene: TRBD2
V gene: TRBV27
J gene: TRBJ2-1
clone size: .
CDR3 protein: CASSFWRGGIGNEQFF
CDR3 DNA: TGTGCCAGCAGTTTCTGGCGGGGGGGAATTGGAAATGAGCAGTTCTTC

D gene: TRBD2
V gene: TRBV5-1
J gene: TRBJ2-1
clone size: few
CDR3 protein: CASMASGNNEQFF
CDR3 DNA: TGCGCCAGCATGGCTAGCGGGAACAATGAGCAGTTCTTC

D gene: TRBD2
V gene: TRBV4-1
J gene: TRBJ2-5
clone size: .
CDR3 protein: CASSQDLASGRWETQYF
CDR3 DNA: TGCGCCAGCAGCCAAGATCTCGCTAGCGGGAGGTGGGAGACCCAGTACTTC

D gene: TRBD1
V gene: TRBV15
J gene: TRBJ2-2
clone size: .
CDR3 protein: CATSREGTGDTGELFF
CDR3 DNA: TGTGCCACCAGCAGAGAGGGGACAGGGGACACCGGGGAGCTGTTTTTT

D gene: TRBD2
V gene: TRBV7-3
J gene: TRBJ2-1
clone size: .
CDR3 protein: CASSPGLAGYNEQFF
CDR3 DNA: TGTGCCAGCAGCCCCGGACTAGCGGGATACAATGAGCAGTTCTTC

D gene: .
V gene: TRBV7-2
J gene: TRBJ2-3
clone size: .
CDR3 protein: CASSLGARPSTDTQYF
CDR3 DNA: TGTGCCAGCAGCTTAGGGGCCAGGCCTAGCACAGATACGCAGTATTTT

D gene: TRBD2
V gene: TRBV30
J gene: TRBJ2-7
clone size: .
CDR3 protein: CAWSPTGTIPFGQYF
CDR3 DNA: TGTGCCTGGAGTCCTACCGGGACTATACCCTTTGGGCAGTACTTC

D gene: .
V gene: TRBV28
J gene: TRBJ1-2
clone size: .
CDR3 protein: CASSLVQGNYGYTF
CDR3 DNA: TGTGCCAGCAGTTTGGTCCAGGGTAACTATGGCTACACCTTC

D gene: TRBD1
V gene: TRBV7-9
J gene: TRBJ1-1
clone size: .
CDR3 protein: CASSSTGTEAFF
CDR3 DNA: TGTGCCAGCAGCTCGACAGGGACTGAAGCTTTCTTT

D gene: TRBD2
V gene: TRBV5-1
J gene: TRBJ2-7
clone size: .
CDR3 protein: CASSLAGTRRDEQYF
CDR3 DNA: TGCGCCAGCAGCTTGGCCGGGACTAGAAGGGACGAGCAGTACTTC

D gene: .
V gene: TRBV5-1
J gene: TRBJ1-2
clone size: once
CDR3 protein: CASSPDSDYGYTF
CDR3 DNA: TGCGCCAGCAGCCCAGACAGTGACTATGGCTACACCTTC

D gene: TRBD2
V gene: TRBV5-4
J gene: TRBJ2-7
clone size: .
CDR3 protein: CASSLGSSGALEQYF
CDR3 DNA: TGTGCCAGCAGCTTGGGGTCTAGCGGGGCTCTCGAGCAGTACTTC

D gene: TRBD1
V gene: TRBV7-6
J gene: TRBJ1-1
clone size: few
CDR3 protein: CASSYPTGEGTEAFF
CDR3 DNA: TGTGCCAGCAGCTACCCGACAGGGGAAGGGACTGAAGCTTTCTTT

D gene: .
V gene: TRBV11-2
J gene: TRBJ1-5
clone size: .
CDR3 protein: CASSLDATAYNQPQHF
CDR3 DNA: TGTGCCAGCAGCTTAGATGCGACAGCTTACAATCAGCCCCAGCATTTT

D gene: .
V gene: TRBV6-5
J gene: TRBJ2-7
clone size: .
CDR3 protein: CASSPSEGSSYEQYF
CDR3 DNA: TGTGCCAGCAGCCCGAGTGAAGGGAGCTCCTACGAGCAGTACTTC

D gene: .
V gene: TRBV2
J gene: TRBJ1-4
clone size: once
CDR3 protein: CASFDPRDEKLFF
CDR3 DNA: TGTGCCAGCTTCGATCCCCGGGATGAAAAACTGTTTTTT

D gene: .
V gene: TRBV5-5
J gene: TRBJ1-6
clone size: .
CDR3 protein: CASSLNGDNSPLHF
CDR3 DNA: TGTGCCAGCAGCTTGAACGGAGATAATTCACCCCTCCACTTT

D gene: .
V gene: TRBV30
J gene: TRBJ2-1
clone size: .
CDR3 protein: CAWSVSGGTYNEQFF
CDR3 DNA: TGTGCCTGGAGTGTAAGCGGTGGTACCTACAATGAGCAGTTCTTC

D gene: TRBD1
V gene: TRBV4-3
J gene: TRBJ1-1
clone size: .
CDR3 protein: CASSPTYLQGARTEAFF
CDR3 DNA: TGCGCCAGCAGCCCCACCTACTTACAGGGGGCGCGGACTGAAGCTTTCTTT

D gene: .
V gene: TRBV29-1
J gene: TRBJ2-2
clone size: .
CDR3 protein: CSVGVGAGGELFF
CDR3 DNA: TGCAGCGTTGGTGTAGGGGCCGGCGGGGAGCTGTTTTTT

D gene: TRBD1
V gene: TRBV5-1
J gene: TRBJ1-5
clone size: .
CDR3 protein: CASSLDRGSNQPQHF
CDR3 DNA: TGCGCCAGCAGCTTGGACAGGGGGAGCAATCAGCCCCAGCATTTT

D gene: .
V gene: TRBV5-1
J gene: TRBJ2-7
clone size: .
CDR3 protein: CASSLPTGSGEQYF
CDR3 DNA: TGCGCCAGCAGCTTGCCCACGGGGTCCGGCGAGCAGTACTTC

D gene: TRBD1
V gene: TRBV9
J gene: TRBJ1-6
clone size: .
CDR3 protein: CASSAGTASNSPLHF
CDR3 DNA: TGTGCCAGCAGCGCCGGGACAGCCAGTAATTCACCCCTCCACTTT

D gene: TRBD1
V gene: TRBV19
J gene: TRBJ2-7
clone size: once
CDR3 protein: CASSARGLIYEQYF
CDR3 DNA: TGTGCCAGTAGTGCCAGGGGGCTAATCTACGAGCAGTACTTC

D gene: TRBD1
V gene: TRBV7-6
J gene: TRBJ1-2
clone size: .
CDR3 protein: CASSLSGPGTGQGYTF
CDR3 DNA: TGTGCCAGCAGCTTAAGTGGGCCGGGGACAGGGCAAGGCTACACCTTC

D gene: .
V gene: TRBV18
J gene: TRBJ2-2
clone size: .
CDR3 protein: CASSLPGSNTGELFF
CDR3 DNA: TGTGCCAGCTCACTCCCAGGGTCGAACACCGGGGAGCTGTTTTTT

D gene: TRBD1
V gene: TRBV6-5
J gene: TRBJ1-1
clone size: .
CDR3 protein: CASSYQGQGPNTEAFF
CDR3 DNA: TGTGCCAGCAGTTACCAGGGACAGGGGCCGAACACTGAAGCTTTCTTT

D gene: TRBD1
V gene: TRBV11-3
J gene: TRBJ2-7
clone size: .
CDR3 protein: CASSNGQGVGEQYF
CDR3 DNA: TGTGCCAGCAGCAACGGACAGGGGGTAGGGGAGCAGTACTTC

D gene: TRBD1
V gene: TRBV11-2
J gene: TRBJ2-3
clone size: .
CDR3 protein: CASTPRTGGKLHTDTQYF
CDR3 DNA: TGTGCCAGCACCCCCCGGACAGGGGGCAAACTTCACACAGATACGCAGTATTTT

D gene: .
V gene: TRBV11-2
J gene: TRBJ1-2
clone size: .
CDR3 protein: CASSLFSFGYTF
CDR3 DNA: TGTGCCAGCAGCTTATTCTCCTTTGGCTACACCTTC

D gene: TRBD2
V gene: TRBV18
J gene: TRBJ2-1
clone size: .
CDR3 protein: CASSPGPPGEGGSYNEQFF
CDR3 DNA: TGTGCCAGCTCACCGGGACCTCCCGGGGAGGGTGGCTCCTACAATGAGCAGTTCTTC

D gene: TRBD1
V gene: TRBV7-9
J gene: TRBJ1-4
clone size: .
CDR3 protein: CASSQRGQGSEKLFF
CDR3 DNA: TGTGCCAGCAGCCAGCGGGGACAGGGTTCTGAAAAACTGTTTTTT

D gene: .
V gene: TRBV20-1
J gene: TRBJ2-5
clone size: .
CDR3 protein: CSGEIQETQYF
CDR3 DNA: TGCAGTGGGGAGATCCAAGAGACCCAGTACTTC

D gene: .
V gene: TRBV28
J gene: TRBJ1-2
clone size: .
CDR3 protein: CASSLSGLSGGYTF
CDR3 DNA: TGTGCCAGCAGTCTATCAGGGCTCTCGGGTGGCTACACCTTC

D gene: .
V gene: TRBV4-3
J gene: TRBJ2-2
clone size: .
CDR3 protein: CASSQDWRGHTGELFF
CDR3 DNA: TGCGCCAGCAGCCAAGATTGGCGGGGGCACACCGGGGAGCTGTTTTTT

D gene: .
V gene: TRBV7-9
J gene: TRBJ1-5
clone size: .
CDR3 protein: CASSRTDNQPQHF
CDR3 DNA: TGTGCCAGCAGCCGGACAGATAATCAGCCCCAGCATTTT

D gene: TRBD1
V gene: TRBV6-1
J gene: TRBJ2-2
clone size: .
CDR3 protein: CASSEGTGANTGELFF
CDR3 DNA: TGTGCCAGCAGTGAAGGGACAGGGGCCAACACCGGGGAGCTGTTTTTT

D gene: .
V gene: TRBV5-3
J gene: TRBJ1-5
clone size: .
CDR3 protein: CARSVGVEGYNQPQHF
CDR3 DNA: TGTGCCAGAAGCGTGGGGGTGGAGGGATACAATCAGCCCCAGCATTTT

D gene: TRBD2
V gene: TRBV10-1
J gene: TRBJ2-1
clone size: once
CDR3 protein: CASSKTSGRSTSQFF
CDR3 DNA: TGCGCCAGCAGTAAGACTAGCGGGAGGTCTACTTCTCAGTTCTTC

D gene: TRBD2
V gene: TRBV5-1
J gene: TRBJ2-5
clone size: .
CDR3 protein: CASSLESGRPQETQYF
CDR3 DNA: TGCGCCAGCAGCTTGGAAAGCGGGAGACCCCAAGAGACCCAGTACTTC

D gene: .
V gene: TRBV29-1
J gene: TRBJ1-2
clone size: few
CDR3 protein: CSVLQDYGYTF
CDR3 DNA: TGCAGCGTTTTACAGGACTATGGCTACACCTTC

D gene: TRBD2
V gene: TRBV28
J gene: TRBJ2-1
clone size: .
CDR3 protein: CASRGSGSRYNEQFF
CDR3 DNA: TGTGCCAGCAGGGGTAGCGGGAGTCGCTACAATGAGCAGTTCTTC

D gene: .
V gene: TRBV7-6
J gene: TRBJ2-2
clone size: .
CDR3 protein: CASSLGANGAGELFF
CDR3 DNA: TGTGCCAGCAGCTTAGGTGCAAACGGGGCCGGGGAGCTGTTTTTT

D gene: .
V gene: TRBV29-1
J gene: TRBJ2-1
clone size: .
CDR3 protein: CSVVVSDYNEQFF
CDR3 DNA: TGCAGCGTTGTTGTTAGCGACTACAATGAGCAGTTCTTC

D gene: TRBD2
V gene: TRBV9
J gene: TRBJ2-7
clone size: .
CDR3 protein: CASSPTGGATYEQYF
CDR3 DNA: TGTGCCAGCAGCCCCACGGGAGGGGCCACCTACGAGCAGTACTTC

D gene: .
V gene: TRBV4-1
J gene: TRBJ2-5
clone size: .
CDR3 protein: CASSQVEFSGETQYF
CDR3 DNA: TGCGCCAGCAGCCAAGTAGAATTTTCCGGAGAGACCCAGTACTTC

D gene: .
V gene: TRBV5-5
J gene: TRBJ1-2
clone size: .
CDR3 protein: CASSNRPNYGYTF
CDR3 DNA: TGTGCCAGCAGCAACAGGCCTAACTATGGCTACACCTTC

D gene: .
V gene: TRBV18
J gene: TRBJ1-1
clone size: few
CDR3 protein: CASSQGIDTEAFF
CDR3 DNA: TGTGCCAGCTCACAGGGGATCGACACTGAAGCTTTCTTT

D gene: .
V gene: TRBV11-3
J gene: TRBJ2-2
clone size: .
CDR3 protein: CASSLWSGLSTGELFF
CDR3 DNA: TGTGCCAGCAGCTTATGGTCGGGGTTATCCACCGGGGAGCTGTTTTTT